Described below is a single TCR beta chain sequence and its context. Its antigen is unidentified. The data derive from a study of cytomegalovirus exposure and HLA in healthy donors. Study-wide points: Immune exposure data for these donors was limited to CMV serostatus.

V lost 6 bases to trimming and J lost 8 bases; unmatched junction nucleotides: 5. Germline loops: CDR1 SGHNT, CDR2 YYREEE (reference sequence). The CDR3 contains 14 residues. PCR used 60 Vbeta primers and 13 Jbeta primers. Using immunoSEQ multiplex PCR, the repertoire was profiled, and TCRdb retains in-frame clones only, with some absent. The sample includes some 110,000 clones, roughly 85% of them seen just once. The J gene is TRBJ1-6, the V gene TRBV5-4, with TRBD1 identical over 10 bases. What was sequenced was PBMCs. This TCR derives from a man aged 25 to 45 in good health and CMV-seropositive. CDR3 amino acids: CASNPDRGDSPLHF. The CDR3 DNA sequence: TGTGCCAGCAACCCGGACAGGGGGGATTCACCCCTCCACTTT. The full variable domain, rest sourced from reference TRBV5-4 and TRBJ1-6, is ETGVTQSPTHLIKTRGQQVTLRCSSQSGHNTVSWYQQALGQGPQFIFQYYREEENGRGNFPPRFSGLQFPNYSSELNVNALELDDSALYLCASNPDRGDSPLHFGNGTRLTVT.